One sample yielded the 21 T cell receptor beta chains listed below, sequenced in a study of T cell responses to AZD1222 COVID-19 vaccine. Here immunoSEQ multiplex PCR was the method, and the copy in TCRdb shows in-frame clones only, minus some. Among about 120,000 clones listed, about 90% were seen once. The specimen comprised peripheral blood, sampled on day 0 of AZD1222 vaccination. These receptors all come from an adult in good health.

The rearrangement joins TRBV5-6 to TRBJ2-1; 9 positions match TRBD2. The germline V gene encodes CDR1 SGHDT and CDR2 YYEEEE. Losses at the gene ends were 0 bases for V and 16 bases for J; bases not matched to a gene: 5. This CDR3 comprises 12 residues. For the CDR3, the DNA is TGTGCCAGCAGCTTGGCTGGGCGGGGGGGCTTCTTC. The encoded protein is CASSLAGRGGFF.

The V gene is TRBV5-4, the J gene TRBJ2-3; 7 bases are a match to TRBD1. There are 14 residues in the CDR3. Per germline, CDR1 SGHNT and CDR2 YYREEE (reference sequence). V was clipped by 6 bases and J by 0 bases; unmatched bases: 4. The CDR3 is CASIRDRSTDTQYF. CDR3 bases: TGTGCCAGCATCCGGGACAGAAGCACAGATACGCAGTATTTT.

The chain has TRBV28 and TRBJ1-3, with D unresolved. The length of the CDR3 is 15 residues. CDR1 MDHEN and CDR2 SYDVKM come from the germline V gene. The V end lost 6 bases, the J end lost 2 bases, and 14 bases lay between the germline ends. The CDR3 loop is CASSPTRLTGNTIYF. The CDR3 DNA is TGTGCCAGCAGCCCCACCCGACTTACTGGAAACACCATATATTTT.

The chain has TRBV6-5 and TRBJ1-2; 8 nucleotides line up with TRBD1. The CDR3 consists of 15 residues. V shed 6 bases and J 3 bases; nucleotides not matched to a gene: 9. Germline assignment: CDR1 MNHEY and CDR2 SVGAGI. Written as DNA, the CDR3 is TGTGCCAGCAGCCCGAGGACAGGGCTCGACTATGGCTACACCTTC. Its protein is CASSPRTGLDYGYTF.

The V and J genes are TRBV4-1 and TRBJ1-2, with unresolved D. Germline V gene sequence: CDR1 MGHRA, CDR2 YSYEKL. The CDR3 is 11 residues long. V was cut by 5 bases and J by 8 bases, with 9 bases left in between. DNA for the CDR3: TGCGCCAGCAGCTCGAGTCGCGGCTACACCTTC. It translates to CASSSSRGYTF.

This chain joins TRBV5-4 and TRBJ2-3, with D maybe TRBD2 (7 bases). Germline lookup yields CDR1 SGHNT and CDR2 YYREEE (reference sequence). There are 16 residues in the CDR3. With 0 bases removed from V and 5 bases from J, the gap between germline ends came to 16 bases. The CDR3 DNA is TGTGCCAGCAGCTTGGACGCGCGGGGGCAGGGAGATACGCAGTATTTT. This encodes CASSLDARGQGDTQYF.

J is TRBJ1-1 and V is TRBV9; D call uncertain. Germline V gene sequence: CDR1 SGDLS, CDR2 YYNGEE. The CDR3 contains 13 residues. V gave up 3 bases and J gave up 1 base, with 7 bases separating them. CDR3 coding DNA: TGTGCCAGCAGCGATAGATGGAACACTGAAGCTTTCTTT. This codes for CASSDRWNTEAFF.

The rearrangement links TRBV9 to TRBJ1-1; D may be TRBD1 (5 bases). V was clipped by 1 base and J by 0 bases, with 10 bases between them. Germline V lookup: CDR1 SGDLS, CDR2 YYNGEE. The CDR3 covers 15 residues. The DNA of the CDR3 is TGTGCCAGCAGCGTATATGACAGCCTGAACACTGAAGCTTTCTTT. Its translation is CASSVYDSLNTEAFF.

This clone has only one observation. The CDR3, as DNA: TGTGCCAGCAGCGGACAGGGGGTAAACTATGGCTACACCTTC. Translating gives CASSGQGVNYGYTF. J is TRBJ1-2 and V is TRBV2; 10 positions match TRBD1. V gave up 6 bases and J gave up 2 bases; unmatched junction bases: 3. The CDR3 loop spans 14 amino acids. Germline V CDR1 and CDR2: SNHLY, FYNNEI. Full variable domain (outside the CDR3, taken from reference TRBV2 and TRBJ1-2): EPEVTQTPSHQVTQMGQEVILRCVPISNHLYFYWYRQILGQKVEFLVSFYNNEISEKSEIFDDQFSVERPDGSNFTLKIRSTKLEDSAMYFCASSGQGVNYGYTFGSGTRLTVV.

The gene calls are TRBV3-1 (or the pseudogene TRBV3-2) and TRBJ2-7; 8 bases agree with TRBD2. Losses at the gene ends were 2 bases for V and 3 bases for J; bases not matched to a gene: 6. The CDR3 is made up of 15 amino acids. CDR1 and CDR2 (germline): LGHDT, YNNKEL (reference sequence). This chain's CDR3 is CASSQQSGGLYEQYF. CDR3 sequence (DNA): TGTGCCAGCAGCCAACAAAGCGGGGGCCTCTACGAGCAGTACTTC.

The chain couples TRBV28 to TRBJ1-2, with no clear D. This CDR3 has 15 amino acids. The germline V and J ends were trimmed by 2 bases and 4 bases, with 14 bases remaining between them. The germline CDR1 and CDR2 sequences are MDHEN and SYDVKM. CDR3 bases: TGTGCCAGCAGTTTACGGGCCATAACAAGCTATGGCTACACCTTC. As protein: CASSLRAITSYGYTF.

The rearrangement uses TRBV6-5 and TRBJ1-2; D is undetermined. This CDR3 spans 13 amino acids. Trimming left V 5 bases short and J 4 bases short, with 11 bases between. Germline CDR1 is MNHEY and CDR2 is SVGAGI. The CDR3 region is CASSLYNSYGYTF. The CDR3 DNA sequence: TGTGCCAGCAGTCTTTACAACTCCTATGGCTACACCTTC.

V gene TRBV4-1 combines with J gene TRBJ1-2; maybe TRBD1 (6 bases). This CDR3 has 16 residues. From germline, CDR1 is MGHRA and CDR2 YSYEKL. The V end was cut by 3 bases, the J end by 3 bases, with 17 bases between. The CDR3 bases are TGCGCCAGCAGCCAGCAATACGCAGGGGAGGACTATGGCTACACCTTC. Translated: CASSQQYAGEDYGYTF.

The chain couples TRBV29-1 to TRBJ2-4; 11 bases map to TRBD1. Germline V gene sequence: CDR1 SQVTM, CDR2 ANQGSEA. The J segment lost 7 bases and the V segment lost 7 bases, leaving 3 bases of the junction unmatched. The length of the CDR3 is 12 residues. This CDR3 is CSGGTGGNIQYF. In DNA, the CDR3 is TGCAGCGGCGGGACAGGGGGGAACATTCAGTACTTC.

This chain joins TRBV19 and TRBJ1-5; 8 bases map to TRBD1. After removal of 7 bases from V and 3 bases from J, the junction contained 5 bases not matched to a gene. This CDR3 has 14 amino acids. Per the germline V gene, CDR1 is LNHDA and CDR2 is SQIVND (reference sequence). CDR3 bases: TGTGCCAGTATAGGGGACAGGCCCAATCAGCCCCAGCATTTT. Protein product: CASIGDRPNQPQHF.

The chain recombines TRBV5-5 with TRBJ2-5, with D maybe TRBD2 (5 bases). Trimming removed 0 bases at V and 3 bases at J, with 12 bases between. Germline CDR1 SGHKS, CDR2 YYEKEE (reference sequence). The CDR3 extends over 15 amino acids. CDR3 DNA: TGTGCCAGCAGCTTGGTCTCTGACTATAAAGAGACCCAGTACTTC. This translates into CASSLVSDYKETQYF.

V and J are TRBV11-3 and TRBJ1-2; the D gene is possibly TRBD1 (5 bases). V was shortened by 7 bases and J by 4 bases, with 16 bases between the two germline ends. The CDR3 sequence is 14 residues long. Germline values: CDR1 SGHNT, CDR2 YENEEA. CDR3: CASNGPRDGYGYTF. CDR3 sequence (DNA): TGTGCCAGCAACGGACCTCGGGACGGCTATGGCTACACCTTC.

This chain connects TRBV19 to TRBJ1-1, with a tentative D call TRBD1 (6 bases). This CDR3 spans 14 amino acids. Deletions cut 7 bases from V and 4 bases from J, with 16 bases between. Looked up from germline, CDR1 is LNHDA and CDR2 is SQIVND (reference sequence). The CDR3: CASTRGAVATEAFF. Written as DNA, the CDR3 is TGTGCCAGTACTCGGGGGGCGGTTGCCACTGAAGCTTTCTTT. The full variable domain, rest sourced from reference TRBV19 and TRBJ1-1, is DGGITQSPKYLFRKEGQNVTLSCEQNLNHDAMYWYRQDPGQGLRLIYYSQIVNDFQKGDIAEGYSVSREKKESFPLTVTSAQKNPTAFYLCASTRGAVATEAFFGQGTRLTVV.

This rearrangement joins TRBV14 to TRBJ1-5; D unclear. V lost 3 bases to trimming and J lost 7 bases, with 4 bases between them. The CDR3 extends over 11 amino acids. The germline CDR1 and CDR2 sequences are SGHDN and FVKESK. The CDR3 DNA reads as TGTGCCAGCAGCCAGAGCCAGCCCCAGCATTTT. Amino acid sequence: CASSQSQPQHF. Full variable domain (outside the CDR3, taken from reference TRBV14 and TRBJ1-5): EAGVTQFPSHSVIEKGQTVTLRCDPISGHDNLYWYRRVMGKEIKFLLHFVKESKQDESGMPNNRFLAERTGGTYSTLKVQPAELEDSGVYFCASSQSQPQHFGDGTRLSIL.

This sequence joins TRBV6-4 and TRBJ2-5; D is perhaps TRBD1 (6 bases). The V and J ends lost 4 bases and 2 bases respectively, with 8 bases between them. CDR3 length equals 13 residues. CDR1 and CDR2 (germline): MRHNA, SNTAGT. CDR3 protein: CASSAGAQETQYF. In nucleotides, the CDR3 is TGTGCCAGCAGTGCAGGGGCGCAAGAGACCCAGTACTTC.

The chain employs TRBV30 and TRBJ1-6; 8 nucleotides agree with TRBD1. Germline lookup yields CDR1 GTSNPN and CDR2 SVGIG (reference sequence). Trimming removed 8 bases from V and 2 bases from J; junction bases left unmatched: 11. The CDR3 sequence is 16 residues long. CDR3 DNA: TGTGCCCTACGTCCCAGGGGGCCGACCTATAATTCACCCCTCCACTTT. As protein: CALRPRGPTYNSPLHF.